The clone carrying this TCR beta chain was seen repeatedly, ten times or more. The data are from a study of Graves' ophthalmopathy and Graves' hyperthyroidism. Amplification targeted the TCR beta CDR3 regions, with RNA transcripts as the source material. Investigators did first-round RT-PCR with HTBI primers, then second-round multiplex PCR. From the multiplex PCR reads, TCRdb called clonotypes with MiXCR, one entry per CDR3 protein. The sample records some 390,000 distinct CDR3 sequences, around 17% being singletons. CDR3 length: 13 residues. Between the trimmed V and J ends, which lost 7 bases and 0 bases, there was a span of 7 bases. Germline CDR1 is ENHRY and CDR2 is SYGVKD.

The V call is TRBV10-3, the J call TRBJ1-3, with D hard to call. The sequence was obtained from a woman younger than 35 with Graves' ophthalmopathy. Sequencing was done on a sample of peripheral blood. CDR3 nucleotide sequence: TGTGCCATCAAGAACCCCTCTGGAAACACCATATATTTT. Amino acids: CAIKNPSGNTIYF.